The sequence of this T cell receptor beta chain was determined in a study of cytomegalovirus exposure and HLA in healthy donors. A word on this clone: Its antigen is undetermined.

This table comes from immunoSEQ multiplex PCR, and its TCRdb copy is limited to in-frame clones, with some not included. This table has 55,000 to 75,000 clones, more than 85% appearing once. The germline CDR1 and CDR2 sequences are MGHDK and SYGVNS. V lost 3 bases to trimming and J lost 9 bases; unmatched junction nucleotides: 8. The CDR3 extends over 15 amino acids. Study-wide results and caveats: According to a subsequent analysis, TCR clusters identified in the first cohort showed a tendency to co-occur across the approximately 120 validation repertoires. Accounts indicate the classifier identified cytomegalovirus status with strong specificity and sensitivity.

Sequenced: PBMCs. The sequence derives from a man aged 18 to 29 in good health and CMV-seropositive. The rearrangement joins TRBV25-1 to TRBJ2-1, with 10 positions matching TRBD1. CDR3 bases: TGTGCCAGCAGTGAGACAGGGGGCGCCCATCGTGAGCAGTTCTTC. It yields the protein CASSETGGAHREQFF.